This T cell receptor beta chain appears in the sequencing data of a study of blood T cell repertoires in COVID-19 (dated by TCRdb to 2018 to 2020). The study in broad terms: Collaborator samples came from the United States, Italy and Spain and covered acute and convalescent phases of COVID-19. Where available, HLA class I and class II types were taken from metadata supplied by the sample provider and were not determined by assay-based typing. Deeply sampled blood TCRbeta repertoires from subjects exposed to, actively infected with, or recovered from COVID-19 were included in the dataset. The samples were drawn from the first 160 participants of the ongoing ImmuneRACE study and from over 950 subjects provided by 6 global collaborators. A de-identified subject ID, COVID-19 status, age in years and sex were almost always included in the sample metadata. The prospective study material was composed of cDNA or gDNA derived from T cells, B-cell-depleted T cells, or PBMCs. A freely available public database, intended as a resource for researchers studying the immune response to SARS-CoV-2, is where the repertoires were released.

From a lookup of the germline V gene (reference sequence), CDR1 and CDR2 are PRHDT and FYEKMQ. Trimmed from V: 1 base; trimmed from J: 11 bases; junction bases lacking a gene match: 1. The CDR3 runs 13 amino acids, cysteine and phenylalanine included. Kept here is only the CDR3 DNA, which spans 39 bases and is read in frame from base 1. The full study reports these points: The amount of clinical and demographic metadata varied by source and participant and was provided uncurated.

Collaborating institutions collected whole blood in K2EDTA tubes following their own protocols. Collaborator samples were shipped for TCRbeta analysis as frozen whole blood, isolated PBMCs, or DNA extracted from either sample type. On this clone itself: The antigen this receptor binds is unknown. No quality values exist for individual bases; no much larger clone is one base distant.

The immunoSEQ Assay, a bias-controlled multiplex PCR, was used to amplify TCRbeta CDR3 regions from genomic DNA. On the study's bioinformatics: Within the assay, amplification of reference gene primers was used to estimate how many nucleated cells each sample contained. To quantify the absolute abundance of each unique TCRbeta CDR3 rearrangement, sequence reads were collapsed and filtered. For each sample, productive Simpson clonality was calculated as the square root of Simpson's diversity index over productive rearrangements. What TCRdb holds here is the immuneACCESS table cut down to in-frame rearrangements. Part of the clones is not present; checked against another copy, under half of the missing clones reflect an unresolved V gene, and the others are unexplained. Clonal size and the V and J genes are those of that table, whereas D and trimming came from the DNA. This sample is represented by fewer than 30,000 clones; over 75% of them were singletons. The biggest ten clones account for over 20% of the sample.

The source of this sequence is a human donor in a cohort sampled during active COVID-19. Sequences were obtained from peripheral blood. Recombination linked TRBV13 to TRBJ1-6, with 8 central nucleotides matching TRBD1. The CDR3 in this case is CASSLDRGTPLHF. The nucleotide sequence is TGTGCCAGCAGCTTAGACAGGGGGACACCCCTCCACTTT.